Here is one T cell receptor beta chain with its context. No antigen is known for it. This entry is derived from a study of beta chain features in type 1 diabetes. Notes on the study in general: The study notes PCR might favor shorter templates equally in patients and controls. Moderately but significantly shorter TCRB CDR3s were found in Type 1 diabetes patients in all four CD4+ subsets.

What was sequenced were expressed TCRB transcripts, since all of the isolated RNA had been reverse transcribed. Profiled with immunoSEQ multiplex PCR; TCRdb holds only in-frame clones, not every one. Here the sample spans 600,000 or so clones, roughly an eighth being singletons. Sequenced material: naive CD4+ T cells from blood. The sequence was obtained from a man younger than 45 with type 1 diabetes.

This CDR3 is CASSAEVGGYGYTF. As DNA, the CDR3 is TGTGCCAGTTCCGCGGAGGTGGGCGGCTATGGCTACACCTTC. The genes are TRBV19 and TRBJ1-2; the D is unclear. In germline, CDR1 is LNHDA, CDR2 SQIVND (reference sequence). V shed 8 bases and J shed 4 bases, with 17 bases lying between them. This CDR3 comprises 14 residues.